The 25 T cell receptor beta chains listed next were all sequenced from one sample in a study of T cell responses to AZD1222 COVID-19 vaccine. Assay: immunoSEQ multiplex PCR; the TCRdb copy retains only in-frame clones and omits some. In the table there are approximately 190,000 clones, approximately 90% of which are singletons. The sequences come from peripheral blood, collected on day 0 of AZD1222 vaccination. Receptors originate from an adult in good health.

This clone was seen just once. The gene calls are TRBV7-2 and TRBJ2-7, with a possible D match to TRBD1 (6 bases). The ends were cut back, 6 bases at V and 11 bases at J, with 20 bases in the middle. Germline CDR1 reads SGHTA; CDR2 reads FQGNSA. The CDR3 length is 13 residues. The CDR3 region is CASSRNMDSLEYF. In DNA, the CDR3 is TGTGCCAGCAGTCGGAATATGGACAGCTTGGAGTACTTC.

The rearrangement links TRBV5-5 to TRBJ1-2; D possibly corresponds to TRBD1 (6 bases). V was shortened by 0 bases and J by 7 bases, with 7 bases between the two germline ends. CDR3 size: 12 residues. The germline V gene encodes CDR1 SGHKS and CDR2 YYEKEE (reference sequence). CDR3 amino acids: CASSLGTAGYTF. The CDR3 region has the DNA TGTGCCAGCAGCTTGGGGACAGCTGGCTACACCTTC.

The CDR3 spells CASSFLEGSGRSPLHF. As DNA, the CDR3 is TGTGCCAGCAGTTTTCTTGAGGGATCGGGGCGTTCACCCCTCCACTTT. This sequence joins TRBV27 and TRBJ1-6; D may be TRBD1 (5 bases). The V gene's germline CDR1 is MNHEY and CDR2 SMNVEV (reference sequence). The V and J ends lost 3 bases and 9 bases respectively, with 18 bases between them. The CDR3 length is 16 residues.

This sequence joins TRBV19 and TRBJ2-7; 7 bases are a match to TRBD1. This CDR3 is 16 amino acids long. Germline-derived CDR1 and CDR2 are LNHDA and SQIVND (reference sequence). V gave up 4 bases and J gave up 3 bases; unmatched junction bases: 12. Here the CDR3 DNA reads TGTGCCAGTAGTAGGGCCGGGACAGAAAGGTTCTACGAGCAGTACTTC. Translating gives CASSRAGTERFYEQYF.

This clone has only a few counts. The rearrangement links TRBV27 to TRBJ2-7; 12 bases agree with TRBD2. CDR1 is MNHEY, CDR2 SMNVEV, per germline (reference sequence). The V segment lost 0 bases and the J segment 4 bases; nucleotides outside the gene matches: 10. The CDR3 has 18 residues. The CDR3 sequence: CASSLSGLAGYSGYEQYF. DNA for the CDR3: TGTGCCAGCAGTTTATCGGGACTAGCGGGTTACAGTGGGTACGAGCAGTACTTC.

The V call is TRBV4-3, the J call TRBJ1-1; the D gene is possibly TRBD1 (5 bases). Trimming took 1 base from V and 1 from J, leaving 22 bases between them. The V gene's germline CDR1 is LGHNA and CDR2 YSLEER. The CDR3 is 19 residues long. The CDR3: CASSQGAVVGAGGNTEAFF. The CDR3 nucleotides read TGCGCCAGCAGCCAAGGCGCCGTTGTTGGGGCGGGGGGGAACACTGAAGCTTTCTTT.

The V gene is TRBV9, the J gene TRBJ2-3, with a possible D match to TRBD1 (6 bases). The CDR3 extends over 16 amino acids. Germline V gives CDR1 SGDLS, CDR2 YYNGEE. V was clipped by 0 bases and J by 5 bases, with 16 bases between them. In DNA, the CDR3 is TGTGCCAGCAGCGTAGGTGGGGGCGCAGGAGGAGATACGCAGTATTTT. It yields the protein CASSVGGGAGGDTQYF.

The rearrangement joins TRBV5-1 to TRBJ2-3; D may be TRBD2 (6 bases). The CDR3 runs 14 residues. Germline assignment: CDR1 SGHRS and CDR2 YFSETQ. V lost 0 bases to trimming and J lost 8 bases, with 13 bases between them. The CDR3 spells CASSLEEGYGTQYF. CDR3 nucleotides: TGCGCCAGCAGCTTGGAGGAGGGCTACGGTACGCAGTATTTT.

The V gene is TRBV13, the J gene TRBJ1-1; 8 nucleotides line up with TRBD1. The CDR3 loop spans 16 amino acids. The ends lost 0 bases at V and 5 bases at J; junction bases unmatched: 8. Germline CDR1 reads PRHDT; CDR2 reads FYEKMQ (reference sequence). Here the CDR3 reads CASSLGRYRGSTEAFF. The CDR3 DNA follows: TGTGCCAGCAGCTTAGGCAGGTACAGGGGGTCTACTGAAGCTTTCTTT.

This sequence joins TRBV4-3 and TRBJ2-7; D could derive from TRBD1 or TRBD2 (5 bases each). The germline V gene encodes CDR1 LGHNA and CDR2 YSLEER. V shed 0 bases and J shed 6 bases, with 15 bases lying between them. CDR3 length: 15 amino acids. The CDR3 spells CASSQEPSGTLEQYF. The DNA for the CDR3 is TGCGCCAGCAGCCAAGAGCCCTCGGGGACCCTCGAGCAGTACTTC.

V and J are TRBV19 and TRBJ1-1; TRBD1 matches 9 bases. V lost 0 bases and J lost 5; bases outside the gene matches: 4. Germline loops: CDR1 LNHDA, CDR2 SQIVND (reference sequence). The CDR3 has 15 amino acids. CDR3 in DNA: TGTGCCAGTAGTATAGATACACAGGGGGCTACTGAAGCTTTCTTT. Protein sequence: CASSIDTQGATEAFF.

The V call is TRBV29-1, the J call TRBJ2-7, with 7 bases fitting TRBD1. The V segment lost 4 bases and the J segment 0 bases; nucleotides outside the gene matches: 3. The CDR3 loop spans 13 amino acids. Germline CDR1 SQVTM, CDR2 ANQGSEA. The CDR3: CSVGDSRSYEQYF. CDR3 DNA sequence: TGCAGCGTTGGGGACAGCCGCTCCTACGAGCAGTACTTC.

The V gene is TRBV7-9, the J gene TRBJ1-1, with D tentatively TRBD1 (5 bases). CDR1 is SEHNR, CDR2 FQNEAQ, per germline (reference sequence). V was pared by 3 bases and J by 5 bases, with 10 bases between. The CDR3 sequence is 13 residues long. CDR3 nucleotide sequence: TGTGCCAGCAGCTTGGGGGTTTCGACTGAAGCTTTCTTT. Its protein product is CASSLGVSTEAFF.

The chain is built from TRBV5-4 and TRBJ1-2; D is unresolved. This CDR3 spans 15 amino acids. Germline V CDR1 and CDR2: SGHNT, YYREEE (reference sequence). The V gene lost 3 bases and the J gene lost 4 bases, with 16 bases spanning the gap. CDR3 in amino acids: CASSSRATAGYGYTF. Here the CDR3 DNA reads TGTGCCAGCAGCTCAAGGGCCACGGCGGGCTATGGCTACACCTTC.

The gene calls are TRBV7-9 and TRBJ2-7; D ambiguous. This CDR3 has 13 amino acids. Looked up from germline, CDR1 is SEHNR and CDR2 is FQNEAQ (reference sequence). Trimming pared 0 bases from V and 4 bases from J, leaving 7 bases between. DNA for the CDR3: TGTGCCAGCAGCTTAGCGGTCGGATACGAGCAGTACTTC. Its protein product is CASSLAVGYEQYF.

The chain combines TRBV5-6 with TRBJ1-2; 7 nucleotides line up with TRBD1. CDR3 length: 17 residues. Looked up from germline, CDR1 is SGHDT and CDR2 is YYEEEE. Germline trimming cut 2 bases from V and 2 bases from J; bases unmatched to any gene: 12. The CDR3 is CASSFVGLGQDNYGYTF. CDR3 sequence (DNA): TGTGCCAGCAGCTTTGTTGGGTTAGGACAGGACAACTATGGCTACACCTTC.

J is TRBJ1-5 and V is TRBV4-2; possible D gene TRBD1, 5 bases. Trimming removed 0 bases from V and 2 bases from J, with 35 bases in between. The CDR3 has 24 amino acids. The germline V gene has CDR1 LGHNA and CDR2 YNFKEQ. CDR3 region: CASSQDRGRRWAGRFNVGNQPQHF. For the CDR3, the DNA is TGTGCCAGCAGCCAAGATCGGGGCCGTCGGTGGGCAGGGAGGTTTAACGTGGGCAATCAGCCCCAGCATTTT.

The chain employs TRBV19 and TRBJ1-2; 7 bases align to TRBD1. The CDR3 length is 13 residues. Germline assignment: CDR1 LNHDA and CDR2 SQIVND (reference sequence). The V segment lost 11 bases and the J segment 6 bases; nucleotides outside the gene matches: 12. CDR3 protein: CADWTGMRDGYTF. The CDR3 coding sequence is TGTGCCGATTGGACAGGTATGAGGGATGGCTACACCTTC.

The CDR3 DNA follows: TGTGCCAGTAGTAGGCAGGGGCTAAGCTACGAGCAGTACTTC. As protein: CASSRQGLSYEQYF. The rearrangement uses TRBV19 and TRBJ2-7; D might be TRBD1 (6 bases). Trimming pared 4 bases from V and 3 bases from J, leaving 13 bases between. This CDR3 has 14 residues. Germline V gene lookup returns CDR1 LNHDA and CDR2 SQIVND (reference sequence).

This clone was found a few times. V is TRBV7-6 and J is TRBJ1-1; TRBD1 agrees at 9 bases. V lost 0 bases to trimming and J lost 5 bases; unmatched junction nucleotides: 7. CDR1 and CDR2 (germline): SGHVS, FNYEAQ. The CDR3 covers 16 residues. CDR3 amino acids: CASSLARGQGGTEAFF. The CDR3 DNA reads as TGTGCCAGCAGCTTAGCGAGGGGACAGGGCGGGACTGAAGCTTTCTTT. Combining the CDR3 with reference TRBV7-6 and TRBJ1-1 gives the whole variable domain GAGVSQSPRYKVTKRGQDVALRCDPISGHVSLYWYRQALGQGPEFLTYFNYEAQQDKSGLPNDRFSAERPEGSISTLTIQRTEQRDSAMYRCASSLARGQGGTEAFFGQGTRLTVV.

This chain uses TRBV18 with TRBJ1-4, with a weak D call TRBD1 (6 bases). The CDR3 sequence is 13 residues long. Trimming cost V 3 bases and J 7 bases, with 9 bases left between them. Germline CDR1 KGHSH, CDR2 LQKENI. CDR3 DNA: TGTGCCAGCTCACCGGACAGAGGTGAAAAACTGTTTTTT. Translating it yields CASSPDRGEKLFF. Supplemented by reference TRBV18 and TRBJ1-4, the full variable domain reads NAGVMQNPRHLVRRRGQEARLRCSPMKGHSHVYWYRQLPEEGLKFMVYLQKENIIDESGMPKERFSAEFPKEGPSILRIQQVVRGDSAAYFCASSPDRGEKLFFGSGTQLSVL.

The sample holds one count of this clone. This rearrangement joins TRBV5-8 to TRBJ1-3; 10 nucleotides line up with TRBD1. Germline assignment: CDR1 SGHTS and CDR2 YDEGEE. The trim removed 4 bases at V and 3 bases at J, leaving 10 bases unmatched. This CDR3 region has 17 residues. The DNA for the CDR3 is TGTGCCAGCAGCATTACCGGGACAGGGGCTGTTGGAAACACCATATATTTT. It translates to CASSITGTGAVGNTIYF.

The chain links TRBV27 to TRBJ2-1; 9 nucleotides agree with TRBD2. The germline V gene has CDR1 MNHEY and CDR2 SMNVEV (reference sequence). After removal of 5 bases from V and 7 bases from J, the junction contained 15 bases not matched to a gene. CDR3 size: 17 residues. The CDR3 is CASSPLGSGRRGNEQFF. Written as DNA, the CDR3 is TGTGCCAGCAGTCCCCTGGGTAGCGGGAGAAGGGGAAATGAGCAGTTCTTC.

The chain links TRBV5-1 to TRBJ2-2, with 8 bases identical to TRBD1. J lost 1 base, V lost 4 bases, and 3 bases had no gene match. The CDR3 length is 15 residues. Per the germline V gene, CDR1 is SGHRS and CDR2 is YFSETQ. The CDR3 bases are TGCGCCAGCAGCAGAGGGACAGGGAACACCGGGGAGCTGTTTTTT. It specifies CASSRGTGNTGELFF.

The rearrangement links TRBV7-3 to TRBJ1-3; TRBD1 aligns across 10 bases. The CDR3 spans 18 residues. In germline, CDR1 is SGHTA, CDR2 FQGTGA. The V and J ends lost 5 bases and 4 bases, in that order; junction bases with no gene match: 14. The CDR3, as DNA: TGTGCCAGCAGCCGCGGCCTGGGGACAGGGGCCGCAGGAAACACCATATATTTT. Protein product: CASSRGLGTGAAGNTIYF.